This T cell receptor beta chain is from a study of blood T cell repertoires in COVID-19. Study-level information: The samples span acute and convalescent COVID-19 from the United States, Italy and Spain.

TCRdb's copy holds only in-frame clones and misses some; the assay was immunoSEQ multiplex PCR. The profile shows approximately 400,000 clones, 81% of them singletons. This CDR3 comprises 15 residues. Germline CDR1 is WNHNN and CDR2 is SYGVQD (reference sequence). V lost 5 bases and J lost 5; bases outside the gene matches: 5. The sample comprised peripheral blood. This TCR was recovered from a human donor with acute or convalescent COVID-19. The donor label of this sample is uncertain. The rearrangement links TRBV10-1 to TRBJ2-1, with 11 bases matching TRBD2. CDR3 DNA: TGCGCCAGCAGTAAAGGGACTAGCGGAAACAATGAGCAGTTCTTC. Translated, it gives CASSKGTSGNNEQFF.